This T cell receptor beta chain was sequenced for a study of early T cells in non-severe SARS-CoV-2 infection. This clonotype was picked up many times. Unique molecular identifiers were attached to individual cDNA molecules. TCRdb re-analysed the 5' RACE reads in MiXCR, keeping a single row per CDR3 protein. The sample lists roughly 110,000 distinct CDR3 sequences, approximately 12% seen once, with more than 6.5% in the top ten. Source material: whole blood. This receptor was obtained from an adult who was a healthcare worker with PCR-confirmed SARS-CoV-2 infection or an uninfected control (not recorded which).

CDR3 sequence: CASSGLSYEQYF. The CDR3 DNA reads TGTGCCAGCTCTGGACTGAGCTACGAGCAGTACTTC. The V gene is TRBV6-6, the J gene TRBJ2-7; tentatively, D is TRBD2 (5 bases). V dropped 8 bases and J dropped 3 bases, with 11 bases sitting between them. Germline V gives CDR1 MNHNY, CDR2 SVGAGI (reference sequence). The CDR3 is 12 residues long.